This TCR beta chain is drawn from a study of cytomegalovirus exposure and HLA in healthy donors. Study summary: Unique TCRs numbering approximately 80 million, obtained from HLA-typed donors, made up an early data release. Study results and caveats: A few chains tied to CMV proved CMV antigen-specific in vitro. Later analysis found that TCR beta chains associated with HLA were more clonally expanded than other, equally common chains.

Primers for the PCR totalled 60 Vbeta and 13 Jbeta. Assay: immunoSEQ multiplex PCR; the TCRdb copy retains only in-frame clones and omits some. The sample has about 140,000 clones; around 57% are singletons. As regards this clone: Its target is not known.

This CDR3 has 12 residues. The germline V gene encodes CDR1 LNHDA and CDR2 SQIVND (reference sequence). V trimming: 9 bases; J trimming: 6 bases; junction bases outside the gene matches: 3. The sample comprised PBMCs. This chain uses TRBV19 with TRBJ2-7; 12 nucleotides line up with TRBD1. This receptor was taken from a male donor in good health and CMV-seronegative. The CDR3 spells CASRDRGPEQYF. In DNA, the CDR3 is TGTGCCAGCCGGGACAGGGGGCCCGAGCAGTACTTC.